This entry lists 19 T cell receptor beta chains sequenced from one sample in a study of Ad26.COV2.S vaccination and SARS-CoV-2 variants. Treatment given: around 19 received Ad26.COV2.S at low or high dose, single or two shots; five or six received placebo; per-sample allocation not given. Day 63 after the first injection of vaccine or placebo was the sampling time. Clones were read by immunoSEQ multiplex PCR, and TCRdb kept only the in-frame ones, dropping some. The profile shows a few hundred thousand clones, more than 75% of them singletons. The sample in question was peripheral blood, obtained in a trial of Ad26.COV2.S vaccine versus placebo. All receptors come from a person between 18 and 60 years old who received the Ad26.COV2.S COVID-19 vaccine or a placebo.

J is TRBJ1-6 and V is TRBV15; 7 nucleotides match TRBD1. V was clipped by 1 base and J by 7 bases; unmatched bases: 7. Germline values: CDR1 LNHNV, CDR2 YYDKDF (reference sequence). This CDR3 comprises 16 residues. For the CDR3, the DNA is TGTGCCACCAGCAGAGGCTACAGGGGCGGGAATTCACCCCTCCACTTT. It encodes CATSRGYRGGNSPLHF.

This clone appeared once. The rearrangement uses TRBV5-4 and TRBJ2-5; tentative D call: TRBD2 (6 bases). In germline, CDR1 is SGHNT, CDR2 YYREEE (reference sequence). V gave up 4 bases and J gave up 4 bases, with 17 bases separating them. There are 15 residues in the CDR3. CDR3 DNA: TGTGCCAGCAGCCGGGGCCGGGGGTCAGGAGAGACCCAGTACTTC. Amino acid sequence: CASSRGRGSGETQYF.

The V and J genes are TRBV5-6 and TRBJ1-2; D is uncertain. CDR3 length: 15 amino acids. Trimming pared 0 bases from V and 4 bases from J, leaving 13 bases between. Looked up from germline, CDR1 is SGHDT and CDR2 is YYEEEE. DNA of the CDR3: TGTGCCAGCAGCTTGGGCTTTGGTGAGGGCTATGGCTACACCTTC. Translated: CASSLGFGEGYGYTF.

Written as DNA, the CDR3 is TGTGCCAGCAGCGGGGACAACACTGAAGCTTTCTTT. Translating it yields CASSGDNTEAFF. J is TRBJ1-1 and V is TRBV6-5, with D perhaps matching TRBD1 (5 bases). V gave up 6 bases and J gave up 2 bases, with 7 bases separating them. Germline CDR1 MNHEY, CDR2 SVGAGI. The CDR3 totals 12 residues.

The chain combines TRBV3-1 (or the pseudogene TRBV3-2) with TRBJ2-7, with 8 bases that match TRBD1. The CDR3 loop spans 13 amino acids. Germline V gives CDR1 LGHDT, CDR2 YNNKEL (reference sequence). The V gene end was trimmed by 6 bases and the J gene end by 4 bases; junction bases not matched to a gene: 5. CDR3 region: CASRYQGAYEQYF. CDR3 coding DNA: TGTGCCAGCAGATACCAGGGGGCATACGAGCAGTACTTC.

The rearrangement links TRBV11-3 to TRBJ2-2, with D possibly being TRBD1 (6 bases). The CDR3 is 16 residues long. Germline lookup yields CDR1 SGHNT and CDR2 YENEEA. Trimming cost V 5 bases and J 4 bases, with 17 bases left between them. The CDR3 DNA sequence: TGTGCCAGCAGCCAAACGACAGGTTACATCACCGGGGAGCTGTTTTTT. Amino acids: CASSQTTGYITGELFF.

Points on this clone: Other DNA variants within this sample encode the same CDR3. The chain employs TRBV6-5 and TRBJ1-1, with 7 positions matching TRBD1. CDR3 length equals 12 residues. Germline CDR1 is MNHEY and CDR2 is SVGAGI. The V and J ends lost 5 bases and 4 bases, in that order; junction bases with no gene match: 1. CDR3 region: CASSPGGTEAFF. The CDR3 DNA follows: TGTGCCAGCAGTCCAGGGGGCACTGAAGCTTTCTTT.

This clone showed up just a few times. The chain recombines TRBV28 with TRBJ1-4; TRBD1 matches 8 bases. With V trimmed by 3 bases and J by 7 bases, 4 bases remained unmatched. In germline, CDR1 is MDHEN, CDR2 SYDVKM. The CDR3 has 14 amino acids. CDR3 protein: CASSLTGVREKLFF. In DNA form, the CDR3 reads TGTGCCAGCAGTTTGACAGGGGTCCGTGAAAAACTGTTTTTT.

This clone has a handful of counts. The chain has TRBV7-9 and TRBJ1-3, with no clear D. V was pared by 5 bases and J by 6 bases, with 11 bases between. Germline values: CDR1 SEHNR, CDR2 FQNEAQ (reference sequence). The CDR3 is 13 amino acids. The CDR3 nucleotides are TGTGCCAGCAGCGGGAGTTTGGAAAACACCATATATTTT. This gives the protein CASSGSLENTIYF.

The genes are TRBV10-3 and TRBJ2-7; 10 positions agree with TRBD1. The CDR3 is made up of 14 amino acids. Germline CDR1 and CDR2: ENHRY and SYGVKD. V was pared by 11 bases and J by 2 bases, with 9 bases of the junction left unmatched. The CDR3 coding sequence is TGTGCCTCTCTGGAGGGACAGGGGACCTACGAGCAGTACTTC. As protein: CASLEGQGTYEQYF.

V and J are TRBV7-2 and TRBJ2-3; D unresolved. V gave up 8 bases and J gave up 4 bases, with 10 bases separating them. CDR1 and CDR2 from the germline V gene are SGHTA and FQGNSA. The CDR3 runs to 12 residues. In nucleotides, the CDR3 is TGTGCCAGCGCCTTTGAGGCAGATACGCAGTATTTT. Translation: CASAFEADTQYF. Drawing the rest from reference TRBV7-2 and TRBJ2-3, the complete variable domain is GAGVSQSPSNKVTEKGKDVELRCDPISGHTALYWYRQSLGQGLEFLIYFQGNSAPDKSGLPSDRFSAERTGGSVSTLTIQRTQQEDSAVYLCASAFEADTQYFGPGTRLTVL.

V usage is TRBV7-2 and J usage is TRBJ2-1; no definite D call. This CDR3 comprises 13 residues. V gave up 1 base and J gave up 3 bases, with 4 bases separating them. CDR1 is SGHTA and CDR2 is FQGNSA in the germline V gene. CDR3 DNA sequence: TGTGCCAGCAGCTTAGGGCTCTACAATGAGCAGTTCTTC. Protein product: CASSLGLYNEQFF.

The rearrangement joins TRBV5-8 to TRBJ2-3; maybe TRBD2 (6 bases). The CDR3 runs 15 residues. Germline V gene data show CDR1 as SGHTS and CDR2 as YDEGEE. V lost 0 bases to trimming and J lost 3 bases, with 11 bases between them. The CDR3: CASSLVRGGTDTQYF. CDR3 sequence (DNA): TGTGCCAGCAGCTTGGTGCGGGGCGGAACAGATACGCAGTATTTT. The full variable domain, rest sourced from reference TRBV5-8 and TRBJ2-3, is EAGVTQSPTHLIKTRGQQATLRCSPISGHTSVYWYQQALGLGLQFLLWYDEGEERNRGNFPPRFSGRQFPNYSSELNVNALELEDSALYLCASSLVRGGTDTQYFGPGTRLTVL.

This clone was picked up one time. V usage is TRBV30 and J usage is TRBJ2-7; D may be TRBD1 (5 bases). The CDR3 has 12 residues. Germline-derived CDR1 and CDR2 are GTSNPN and SVGIG (reference sequence). Trimming shortened V by 0 bases and J by 9 bases, and 12 bases separated the two germline ends. The CDR3 loop is CAWSVGAGGQYF. The DNA of the CDR3 is TGTGCCTGGAGTGTAGGGGCAGGCGGGCAGTACTTC.

The chain couples TRBV7-2 to TRBJ2-3, with D possibly matching TRBD2 (7 bases). CDR1 and CDR2 (germline): SGHTA, FQGNSA. V lost 5 bases and J lost 0, with 12 bases in between. This CDR3 contains 15 residues. The CDR3 region is CASSIRGASTDTQYF. CDR3 bases: TGTGCCAGCAGCATCCGGGGGGCGAGCACAGATACGCAGTATTTT. Using reference TRBV7-2 and TRBJ2-3 for the parts outside the CDR3, the full variable domain is GAGVSQSPSNKVTEKGKDVELRCDPISGHTALYWYRQSLGQGLEFLIYFQGNSAPDKSGLPSDRFSAERTGGSVSTLTIQRTQQEDSAVYLCASSIRGASTDTQYFGPGTRLTVL.

CDR3 protein: CASSWGQTRGTGELFF. The CDR3 coding sequence is TGTGCCAGCAGCTGGGGACAAACTCGCGGCACCGGGGAGCTGTTTTTT. The J gene is TRBJ2-2, the V gene TRBV7-6, with D possibly TRBD1 on 6 matching bases. CDR1 SGHVS and CDR2 FNYEAQ come from the germline V gene. V gave up 4 bases and J gave up 4 bases, with 16 bases separating them. The CDR3 contains 16 residues.

This CDR3 is CASSIGDRSHQPQHF. The CDR3, as DNA: TGTGCCAGTAGTATTGGCGACAGGTCTCATCAGCCCCAGCATTTT. The gene calls are TRBV19 and TRBJ1-5; a weak D match, TRBD1 (6 bases). CDR3 size: 15 residues. V gave up 3 bases and J gave up 5 bases, with 14 bases separating them. Per the germline V gene, CDR1 is LNHDA and CDR2 is SQIVND (reference sequence). Combining the CDR3 with reference TRBV19 and TRBJ1-5 gives the whole variable domain DGGITQSPKYLFRKEGQNVTLSCEQNLNHDAMYWYRQDPGQGLRLIYYSQIVNDFQKGDIAEGYSVSREKKESFPLTVTSAQKNPTAFYLCASSIGDRSHQPQHFGDGTRLSIL.

V gene TRBV11-2 combines with J gene TRBJ2-3, with 11 nucleotides matching TRBD2. J lost 6 bases, V lost 5 bases, and 7 bases had no gene match. Germline lookup yields CDR1 SGHAT and CDR2 FQNNGV. This CDR3 comprises 15 residues. The CDR3 loop reads CASSPGTSGLDTQYF. The CDR3 DNA reads TGTGCCAGCAGCCCCGGGACTAGCGGCCTGGATACGCAGTATTTT.

This rearrangement joins TRBV18 to TRBJ2-5, with a weak D call TRBD2 (6 bases). V was cut by 4 bases and J by 3 bases, with 12 bases left in between. Germline CDR1 is KGHSH and CDR2 is LQKENI. The CDR3 totals 14 residues. The CDR3 sequence is CASSRGTVKETQYF. DNA for the CDR3: TGTGCCAGCTCACGAGGGACTGTAAAAGAGACCCAGTACTTC.